The 17 T cell receptor beta chains below were found in one sample sequenced in a study of blood T cell repertoires in COVID-19. The table came from immunoSEQ multiplex PCR; TCRdb's copy has only in-frame clones and leaves some out. The sample holds 50,000 to 70,000 clones; around nine tenths are singletons and the top ten take 8% to 9%. Sequenced: peripheral blood. These TCRs come from a woman aged 65 to 85 with active COVID-19.

The chain links TRBV27 to TRBJ2-1; 7 bases fit TRBD2. Germline V lookup: CDR1 MNHEY, CDR2 SMNVEV (reference sequence). The CDR3 has 17 amino acids. The V gene end was trimmed by 2 bases and the J gene end by 0 bases; junction bases not matched to a gene: 7. The CDR3 spells CASSLRVGGSSYNEQFF. The CDR3 DNA reads TGTGCCAGCAGTTTACGGGTCGGCGGGAGCTCCTACAATGAGCAGTTCTTC.

The sample holds one count of this clone. The CDR3 reads CATSRERVLGADTQYF. CDR3 bases: TGTGCCACCAGCAGAGAGCGGGTACTGGGAGCAGATACGCAGTATTTT. The V call is TRBV15, the J call TRBJ2-3; the D gene is possibly TRBD2 (5 bases). The CDR3 runs to 16 residues. With 0 bases removed from V and 4 bases from J, the gap between germline ends came to 14 bases. Per germline, CDR1 LNHNV and CDR2 YYDKDF (reference sequence).

The chain carries TRBV7-6 and TRBJ1-4; 9 nucleotides agree with TRBD1. The CDR3 sequence is 15 residues long. J was trimmed by 3 bases and V by 5 bases; bases with no gene match: 4. Germline V CDR1 and CDR2: SGHVS, FNYEAQ. The CDR3 protein is CASSLWTGANEKLFF. CDR3 DNA: TGTGCCAGCAGCCTGTGGACAGGGGCTAATGAAAAACTGTTTTTT.

The chain is built from TRBV30 and TRBJ2-2; D uncertain. V lost 5 bases and J 1 base, leaving 8 bases between the germline ends. The germline V gene has CDR1 GTSNPN and CDR2 SVGIG (reference sequence). The CDR3 has 13 residues. The CDR3 nucleotides are TGTGCCTGGGGGCGAGGGAACACCGGGGAGCTGTTTTTT. As protein: CAWGRGNTGELFF.

The chain has TRBV7-8 and TRBJ2-7; the D gene is possibly TRBD2 (6 bases). V shed 6 bases and J shed 6 bases, with 12 bases lying between them. The CDR3 length is 12 residues. Germline V gives CDR1 SGHVS, CDR2 FQNEAQ. CDR3 nucleotides: TGTGCCAGCAGTATAATGCGGGGCGAGCAGTACTTC. It codes for CASSIMRGEQYF.

This rearrangement joins TRBV2 to TRBJ1-4, with D tentatively TRBD1 (6 bases). V was shortened by 3 bases and J by 6 bases, with 17 bases between the two germline ends. CDR3 length equals 16 residues. Germline values: CDR1 SNHLY, CDR2 FYNNEI. CDR3 amino acids: CASSDPRQVADEKLFF. The CDR3, as DNA: TGTGCCAGCAGTGACCCTCGACAGGTGGCGGATGAAAAACTGTTTTTT.

The gene calls are TRBV11-2 and TRBJ2-7; TRBD2 matches 7 bases. There are 14 residues in the CDR3. With 1 base clipped from V and 6 bases from J, the junction kept 6 bases outside the gene matches. CDR1 and CDR2 from the germline V gene are SGHAT and FQNNGV. The CDR3 nucleotides are TGTGCCAGCAGCTTAGGTGGGAGGGCCGCCGAGCAGTACTTC. Its translation: CASSLGGRAAEQYF.

The J gene is TRBJ2-1, the V gene TRBV28; D unclear. CDR3 size: 14 residues. Per germline, CDR1 MDHEN and CDR2 SYDVKM. Trimming took 7 bases from V and 0 from J, leaving 10 bases between them. The CDR3: CASNGHISYNEQFF. In nucleotides, the CDR3 is TGTGCCAGCAATGGGCACATCTCCTACAATGAGCAGTTCTTC.

This chain connects TRBV3-1 (or the pseudogene TRBV3-2) to TRBJ2-7; 10 bases agree with TRBD2. V lost 1 base to trimming and J lost 1 base; unmatched junction nucleotides: 1. There are 15 residues in the CDR3. Germline CDR1 and CDR2: LGHDT and YNNKEL (reference sequence). Here the CDR3 DNA reads TGTGCCAGCAGCCAAGCAGCGGGAGGGTCCTACGAGCAGTACTTC. Its protein is CASSQAAGGSYEQYF.

The chain has TRBV7-3 and TRBJ2-7; 12 bases match TRBD2. J gave up 5 bases and V 5 bases, and 7 bases lay outside the gene matches. In germline, CDR1 is SGHTA, CDR2 FQGTGA. This CDR3 contains 15 residues. CDR3 loop: CASSPTSGRMDEQYF. The CDR3 region has the DNA TGTGCCAGCAGCCCTACTAGCGGGAGGATGGACGAGCAGTACTTC.

The chain is built from TRBV15 and TRBJ2-3; no clear D gene. Between the trimmed V and J ends, which lost 0 bases and 6 bases, there was a span of 10 bases. The germline V gene has CDR1 LNHNV and CDR2 YYDKDF (reference sequence). This CDR3 spans 14 amino acids. The CDR3 loop is CATSRDMFMDTQYF. In nucleotides, the CDR3 is TGTGCCACCAGCAGAGATATGTTTATGGATACGCAGTATTTT.

In its sample, this clone was seen once. This sequence joins TRBV14 and TRBJ1-6; 11 bases are a match to TRBD1. This CDR3 contains 15 residues. V dropped 4 bases and J dropped 5; count of bases not matched to a gene: 1. Germline CDR1 and CDR2: SGHDN and FVKESK. CDR3 in DNA: TGTGCCAGCAGCCCGGGACAGGGGGATAATTCACCCCTCCACTTT. It encodes CASSPGQGDNSPLHF.

This sequence joins TRBV3-1 (or the pseudogene TRBV3-2) and TRBJ2-1; possible D gene TRBD1, 5 bases. CDR3 length equals 16 residues. Trimming stripped 1 base from V and 9 bases from J, with 19 bases between. Germline-derived CDR1 and CDR2 are LGHDT and YNNKEL (reference sequence). For the CDR3, the DNA is TGTGCCAGCAGCCAAGCGGACACTATCACCTCAGGTGAGCAGTTCTTC. Its protein is CASSQADTITSGEQFF.

The rearrangement links TRBV20-1 to TRBJ2-7; TRBD2 might be the D (5 bases). Per germline, CDR1 DFQATT and CDR2 SNEGSKA (reference sequence). The CDR3 has 13 residues. V lost 3 bases to trimming and J lost 0 bases, with 9 bases between them. CDR3 DNA sequence: TGCAGTGCTAGTTCGGGGTTCTCCTACGAGCAGTACTTC. This encodes CSASSGFSYEQYF.

V and J are TRBV18 and TRBJ2-7, with D possibly TRBD2 on 6 matching bases. CDR3 size: 19 residues. Germline lookup yields CDR1 KGHSH and CDR2 LQKENI. V was cut by 0 bases and J by 0 bases, with 21 bases left in between. The CDR3 loop reads CASSPPAGTLHWGSYEQYF. The CDR3 nucleotides read TGTGCCAGCTCACCACCGGCGGGGACTCTCCATTGGGGCTCCTACGAGCAGTACTTC.

This clone has only one observation. The chain recombines TRBV4-2 with TRBJ2-5, with 7 bases fitting TRBD2. The trim removed 0 bases at V and 13 bases at J, leaving 14 bases unmatched. CDR3 length: 15 residues. The germline V gene has CDR1 LGHNA and CDR2 YNFKEQ. The CDR3 protein is CASSQEYRGGVAGYF. The DNA for the CDR3 is TGTGCCAGCAGCCAAGAATATAGGGGTGGGGTAGCGGGGTACTTC.

The gene calls are TRBV5-6 and TRBJ2-5, with a possible D match to TRBD1 (5 bases). Germline V gene sequence: CDR1 SGHDT, CDR2 YYEEEE. The CDR3 runs 17 residues. Trimming pared 2 bases from V and 1 base from J, leaving 18 bases between. The CDR3 loop is CASSFTVFQTAQETQYF. The CDR3 coding sequence is TGTGCCAGCAGCTTTACTGTCTTCCAGACAGCCCAAGAGACCCAGTACTTC.